This T cell receptor (beta chain) was captured in a study of cytomegalovirus exposure and HLA in healthy donors. Findings and limits, study-wide: Reports credit the classifier with highly specific, highly sensitive diagnosis of cytomegalovirus status. The majority of TCR sequences were rare, yet some public TCRs appeared in many donors.

Notes on this clone: The antigen is unknown.

13 Jbeta primers and 60 Vbeta primers were used for the PCR. This table comes from immunoSEQ multiplex PCR, and its TCRdb copy is limited to in-frame clones, with some not included. Counted here are about 120,000 clones, roughly three quarters occurring once; the ten biggest clones make up more than 15%. The CDR3 spans 17 residues. Trimming cost V 4 bases and J 0 bases, with 18 bases left between them. Germline V CDR1 and CDR2: SGHDN, FVKESK. This TCR derives from a man aged 50-60 years in good health and CMV-seropositive. This chain connects TRBV14 to TRBJ1-1, with unresolved D. Specimen: PBMCs. In DNA form, the CDR3 reads TGTGCCAGCAGCCCCCTAAGCGGAAACGTAGTGAACACTGAAGCTTTCTTT. It translates to CASSPLSGNVVNTEAFF.